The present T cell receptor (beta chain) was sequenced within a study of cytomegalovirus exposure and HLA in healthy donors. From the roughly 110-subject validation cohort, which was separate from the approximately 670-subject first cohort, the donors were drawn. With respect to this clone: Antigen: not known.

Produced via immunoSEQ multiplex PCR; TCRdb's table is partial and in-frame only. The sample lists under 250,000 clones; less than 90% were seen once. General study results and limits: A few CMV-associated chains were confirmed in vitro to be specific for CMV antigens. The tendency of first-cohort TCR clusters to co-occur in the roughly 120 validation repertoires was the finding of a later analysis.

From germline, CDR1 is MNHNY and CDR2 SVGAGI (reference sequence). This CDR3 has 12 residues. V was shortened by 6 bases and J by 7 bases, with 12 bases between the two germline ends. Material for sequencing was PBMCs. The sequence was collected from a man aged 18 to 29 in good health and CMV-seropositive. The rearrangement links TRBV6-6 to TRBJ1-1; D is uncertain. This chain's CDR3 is CASREITGEAFF. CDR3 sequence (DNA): TGTGCCAGCAGAGAAATTACGGGTGAAGCTTTCTTT.